Listed here is a single TCR beta chain. TCRdb reanalysed the reads using MiXCR and keeps one entry per CDR3 protein. Here the sample spans 250,000 or so distinct CDR3 sequences, 29% being singletons. The J segment lost 5 bases and the V segment lost 3 bases, leaving 5 bases of the junction unmatched. Germline CDR1 MGHRA, CDR2 YSYEKL. This CDR3 region has 16 residues. This sample stems from a study of kidney transplant recipient with SARS-CoV-2 infection. This receptor was identified in a male patient younger than 45 who had COVID-19 and was a kidney transplant recipient. Some T cells may be provided by the graft donor. The sample was a blood sample, taken at baseline and between days 110 and 120 from a kidney transplant recipient. This chain joins TRBV4-1 and TRBJ2-2, with 11 bases lining up with TRBD1. The CDR3 DNA reads TGCGCCAGCAGCCAGGCCGGGACAGGGGGAACCGGGGAGCTGTTTTTT. The encoded protein is CASSQAGTGGTGELFF.